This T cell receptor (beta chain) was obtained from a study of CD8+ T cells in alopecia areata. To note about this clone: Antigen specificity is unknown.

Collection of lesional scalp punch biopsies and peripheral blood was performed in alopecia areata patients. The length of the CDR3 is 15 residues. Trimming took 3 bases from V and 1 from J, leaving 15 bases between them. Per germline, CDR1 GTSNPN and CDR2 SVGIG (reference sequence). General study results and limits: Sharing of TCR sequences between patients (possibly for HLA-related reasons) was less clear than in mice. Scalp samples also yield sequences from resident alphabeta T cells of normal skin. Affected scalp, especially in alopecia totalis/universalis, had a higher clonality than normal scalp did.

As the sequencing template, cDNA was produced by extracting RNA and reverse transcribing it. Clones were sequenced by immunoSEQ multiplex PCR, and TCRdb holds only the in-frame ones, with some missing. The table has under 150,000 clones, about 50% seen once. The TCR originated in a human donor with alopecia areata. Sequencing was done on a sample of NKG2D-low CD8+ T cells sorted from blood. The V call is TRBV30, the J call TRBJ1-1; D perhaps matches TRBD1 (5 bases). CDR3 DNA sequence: TGTGCCTGGAGCGTCATGGAAACAGGGAACACTGAAGCTTTCTTT. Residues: CAWSVMETGNTEAFF. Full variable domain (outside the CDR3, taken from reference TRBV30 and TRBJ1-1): SQTIHQWPATLVQPVGSPLSLECTVEGTSNPNLYWYRQAAGRGLQLLFYSVGIGQISSEVPQNLSASRPQDRQFILSSKKLLLSDSGFYLCAWSVMETGNTEAFFGQGTRLTVV.